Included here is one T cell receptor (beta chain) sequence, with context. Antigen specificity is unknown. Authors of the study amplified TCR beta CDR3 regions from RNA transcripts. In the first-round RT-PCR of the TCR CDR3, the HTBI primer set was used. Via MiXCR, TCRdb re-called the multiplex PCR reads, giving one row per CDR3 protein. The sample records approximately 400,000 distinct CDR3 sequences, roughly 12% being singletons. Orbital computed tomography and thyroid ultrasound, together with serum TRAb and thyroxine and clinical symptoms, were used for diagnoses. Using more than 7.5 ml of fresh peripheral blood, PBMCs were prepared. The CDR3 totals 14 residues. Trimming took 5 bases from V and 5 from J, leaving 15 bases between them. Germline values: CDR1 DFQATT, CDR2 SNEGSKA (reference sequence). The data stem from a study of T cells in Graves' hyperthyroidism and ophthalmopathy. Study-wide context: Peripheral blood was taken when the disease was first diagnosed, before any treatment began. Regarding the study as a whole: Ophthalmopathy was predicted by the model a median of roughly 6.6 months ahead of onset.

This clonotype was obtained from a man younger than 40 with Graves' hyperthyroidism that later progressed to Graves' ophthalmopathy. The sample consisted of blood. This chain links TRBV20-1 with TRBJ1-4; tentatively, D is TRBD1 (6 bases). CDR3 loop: CSAAPTGRNEKLFF. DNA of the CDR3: TGCAGTGCTGCCCCCACAGGGAGAAATGAAAAACTGTTTTTT.